The clone carrying this T cell receptor beta chain was found a few times. The entry originates in a study of blood T cell repertoires in COVID-19. Background on the study: T cells, B-cell-depleted T cells, or PBMCs supplied cDNA or gDNA.

Data came from immunoSEQ multiplex PCR; TCRdb stores just in-frame clones and leaves some out. The sample carries 360,000 or so clones, roughly four fifths recorded once. The germline V gene encodes CDR1 LNHDA and CDR2 SQIVND (reference sequence). V lost 11 bases, J lost 4 bases, and 15 bases stayed unmatched. The CDR3 runs to 15 residues. Participants had their cohort set by participant-reported clinical history. Recovery meant two consecutive negative NP/OP PCR tests, professional clearance, or resolved symptoms. This receptor was identified in a woman between 45 and 65 years old who had recovered from COVID-19. The V and J genes are TRBV19 and TRBJ1-1, with TRBD1 identical over 8 bases. The sequenced material came from PBMCs or T cells enriched from blood (not recorded which). The DNA of the CDR3 is TGTGCCTCCAGGTTGGGACAGGTGGGAGGCACTGAAGCTTTCTTT. Protein: CASRLGQVGGTEAFF.